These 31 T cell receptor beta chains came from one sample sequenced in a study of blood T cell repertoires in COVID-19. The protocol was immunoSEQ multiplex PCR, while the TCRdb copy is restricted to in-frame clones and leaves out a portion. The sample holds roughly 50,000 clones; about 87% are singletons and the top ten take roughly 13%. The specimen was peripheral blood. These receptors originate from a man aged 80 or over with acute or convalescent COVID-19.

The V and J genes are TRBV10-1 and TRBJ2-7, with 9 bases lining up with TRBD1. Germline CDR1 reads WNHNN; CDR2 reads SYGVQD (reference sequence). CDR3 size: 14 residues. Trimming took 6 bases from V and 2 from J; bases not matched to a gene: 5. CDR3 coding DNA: TGCGCCAGCAGCCGGGACAGGGTGGCCTACGAGCAGTACTTC. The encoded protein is CASSRDRVAYEQYF.

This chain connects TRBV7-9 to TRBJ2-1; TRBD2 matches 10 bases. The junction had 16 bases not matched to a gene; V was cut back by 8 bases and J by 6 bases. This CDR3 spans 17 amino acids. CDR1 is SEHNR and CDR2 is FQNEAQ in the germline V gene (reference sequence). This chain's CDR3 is CASYPGVAGGGFNEQFF. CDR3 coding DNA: TGTGCCAGCTACCCGGGGGTAGCGGGGGGAGGGTTCAATGAGCAGTTCTTC.

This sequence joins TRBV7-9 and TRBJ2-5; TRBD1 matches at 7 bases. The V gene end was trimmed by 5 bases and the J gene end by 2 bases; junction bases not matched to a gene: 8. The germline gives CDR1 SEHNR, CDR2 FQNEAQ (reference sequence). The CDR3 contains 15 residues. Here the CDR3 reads CASSPPPGQQETQYF. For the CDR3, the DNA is TGTGCCAGCAGCCCTCCCCCGGGACAGCAAGAGACCCAGTACTTC.

The CDR3, as DNA: TGTGCCAGCAAAACACCCGGGCAAGAGACCCAGTACTTC. Translated: CASKTPGQETQYF. The rearrangement uses TRBV28 and TRBJ2-5; D gene uncertain. Trimming shortened V by 7 bases and J by 2 bases, and 11 bases separated the two germline ends. From germline, CDR1 is MDHEN and CDR2 SYDVKM. This CDR3 is built from 13 residues.

The CDR3 here is CASSPRGSSYNSPLHF. The DNA of the CDR3 is TGTGCCAGCAGCCCGAGGGGGAGCTCCTATAATTCACCCCTCCACTTT. This chain links TRBV9 with TRBJ1-6; D is possibly TRBD1 (6 bases). The CDR3 is 16 residues long. Trimming left V 4 bases short and J 0 bases short, with 11 bases between. The germline V gene encodes CDR1 SGDLS and CDR2 YYNGEE.

This CDR3 is CASTGLAGGYTGELFF. The CDR3 DNA reads as TGCGCCAGCACGGGACTAGCGGGGGGGTACACCGGGGAGCTGTTTTTT. This chain links TRBV10-2 with TRBJ2-2; 16 bases map to TRBD2. With 7 bases clipped from V and 3 bases from J, the junction kept 2 bases outside the gene matches. Per germline, CDR1 WSHSY and CDR2 SAAADI. The CDR3 has 16 residues.

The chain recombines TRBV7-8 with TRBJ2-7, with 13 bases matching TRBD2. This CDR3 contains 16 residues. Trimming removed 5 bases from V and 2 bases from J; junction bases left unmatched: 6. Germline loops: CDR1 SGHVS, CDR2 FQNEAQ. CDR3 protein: CASSTGLAGSPYEQYF. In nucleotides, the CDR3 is TGTGCCAGCAGCACGGGACTAGCGGGGTCTCCCTACGAGCAGTACTTC. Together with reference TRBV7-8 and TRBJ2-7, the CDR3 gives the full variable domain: GAGVSQSPRYKVAKRGQDVALRCDPISGHVSLFWYQQALGQGPEFLTYFQNEAQLDKSGLPSDRFFAERPEGSVSTLKIQRTQQEDSAVYLCASSTGLAGSPYEQYFGPGTRLTVT.

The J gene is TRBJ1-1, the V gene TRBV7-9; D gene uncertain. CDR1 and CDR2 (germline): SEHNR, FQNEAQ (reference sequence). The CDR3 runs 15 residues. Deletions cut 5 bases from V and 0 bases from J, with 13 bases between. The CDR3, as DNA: TGTGCCAGCAGCCGCCCAGAGGCCATGAACACTGAAGCTTTCTTT. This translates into CASSRPEAMNTEAFF.

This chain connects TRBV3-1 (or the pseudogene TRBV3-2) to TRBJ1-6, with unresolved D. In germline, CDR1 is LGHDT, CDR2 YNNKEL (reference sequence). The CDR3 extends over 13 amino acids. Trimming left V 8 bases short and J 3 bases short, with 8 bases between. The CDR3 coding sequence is TGTGCCAGCTCAGAGGGCTATAATTCACCCCTCCACTTT. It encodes CASSEGYNSPLHF.

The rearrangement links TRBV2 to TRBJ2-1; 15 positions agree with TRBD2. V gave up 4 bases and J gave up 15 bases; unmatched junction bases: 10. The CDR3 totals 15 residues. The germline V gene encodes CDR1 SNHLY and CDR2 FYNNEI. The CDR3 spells CASSGRTSGGAPWFF. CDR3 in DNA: TGTGCCAGCAGTGGCCGGACTAGCGGGGGGGCGCCGTGGTTCTTC.

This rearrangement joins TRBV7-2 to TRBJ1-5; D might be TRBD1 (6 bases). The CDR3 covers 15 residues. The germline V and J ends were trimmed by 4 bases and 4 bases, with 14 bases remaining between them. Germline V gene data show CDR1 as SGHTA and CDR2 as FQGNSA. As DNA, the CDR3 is TGTGCCAGCAGCTCAATGGGGACAAGAAATCAGCCCCAGCATTTT. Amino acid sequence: CASSSMGTRNQPQHF.

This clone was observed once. CDR3 loop: CAVGEGRQPQHF. CDR3 nucleotides: TGTGCCGTCGGGGAGGGACGGCAGCCCCAGCATTTT. The chain has TRBV10-3 and TRBJ1-5, with a possible D match to TRBD1 (5 bases). V was clipped by 11 bases and J by 7 bases, with 15 bases between them. This CDR3 comprises 12 residues. Germline lookup yields CDR1 ENHRY and CDR2 SYGVKD.

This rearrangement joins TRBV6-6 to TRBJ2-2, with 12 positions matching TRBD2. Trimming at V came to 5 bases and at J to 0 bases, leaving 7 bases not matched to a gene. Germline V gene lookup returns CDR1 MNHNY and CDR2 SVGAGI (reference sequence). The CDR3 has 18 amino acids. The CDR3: CASSQGLAGGTNTGELFF. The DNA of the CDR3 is TGTGCCAGCAGTCAGGGTCTAGCGGGGGGGACGAACACCGGGGAGCTGTTTTTT.

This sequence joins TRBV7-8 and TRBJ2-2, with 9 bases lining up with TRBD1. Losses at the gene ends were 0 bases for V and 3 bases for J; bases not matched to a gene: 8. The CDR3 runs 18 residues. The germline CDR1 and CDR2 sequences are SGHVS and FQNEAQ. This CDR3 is CASSLAGTGRFDTGELFF. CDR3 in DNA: TGTGCCAGCAGCTTAGCTGGGACAGGGCGGTTTGACACCGGGGAGCTGTTTTTT.

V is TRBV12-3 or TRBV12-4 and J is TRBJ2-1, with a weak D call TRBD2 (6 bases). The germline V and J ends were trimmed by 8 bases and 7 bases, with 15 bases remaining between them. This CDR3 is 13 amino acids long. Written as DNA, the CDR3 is TGTGCCAGCCGCCTAGCGAGGGCGAATGAGCAGTTCTTC. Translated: CASRLARANEQFF.

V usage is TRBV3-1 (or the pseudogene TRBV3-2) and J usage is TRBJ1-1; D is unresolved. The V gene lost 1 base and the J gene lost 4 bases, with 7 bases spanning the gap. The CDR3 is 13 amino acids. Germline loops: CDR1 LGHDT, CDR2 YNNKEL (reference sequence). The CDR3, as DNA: TGTGCCAGCAGCCAAGTCCTCAGCACTGAAGCTTTCTTT. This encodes CASSQVLSTEAFF.

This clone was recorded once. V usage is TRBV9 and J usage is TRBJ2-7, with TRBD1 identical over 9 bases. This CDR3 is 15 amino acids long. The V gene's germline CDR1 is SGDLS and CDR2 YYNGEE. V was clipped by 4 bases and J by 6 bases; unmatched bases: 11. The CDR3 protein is CASSITGTGRGEQYF. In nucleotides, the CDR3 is TGTGCCAGCAGCATAACCGGGACAGGGAGGGGCGAGCAGTACTTC.

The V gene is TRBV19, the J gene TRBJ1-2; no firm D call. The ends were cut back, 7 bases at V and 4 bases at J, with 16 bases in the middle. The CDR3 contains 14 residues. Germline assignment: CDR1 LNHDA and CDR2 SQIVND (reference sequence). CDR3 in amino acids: CASTTTGGPYGYTF. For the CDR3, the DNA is TGTGCCAGTACCACGACGGGAGGGCCCTATGGCTACACCTTC.

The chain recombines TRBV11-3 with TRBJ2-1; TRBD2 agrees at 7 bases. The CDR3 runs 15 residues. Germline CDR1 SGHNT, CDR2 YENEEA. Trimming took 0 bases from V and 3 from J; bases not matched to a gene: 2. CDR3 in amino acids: CASSLDGGGYNEQFF. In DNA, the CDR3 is TGTGCCAGCAGCTTAGATGGCGGGGGCTACAATGAGCAGTTCTTC.

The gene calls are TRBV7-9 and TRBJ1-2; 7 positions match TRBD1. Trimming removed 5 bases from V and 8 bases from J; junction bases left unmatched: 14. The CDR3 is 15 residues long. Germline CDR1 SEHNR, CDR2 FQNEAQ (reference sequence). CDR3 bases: TGTGCCAGCAGCCTAGAACAGGGGAGGAAAGGGGGCTACACCTTC. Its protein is CASSLEQGRKGGYTF. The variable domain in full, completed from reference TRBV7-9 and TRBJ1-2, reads DTGVSQNPRHKITKRGQNVTFRCDPISEHNRLYWYRQTLGQGPEFLTYFQNEAQLEKSRLLSDRFSAERPKGSFSTLEIQRTEQGDSAMYLCASSLEQGRKGGYTFGSGTRLTVV.

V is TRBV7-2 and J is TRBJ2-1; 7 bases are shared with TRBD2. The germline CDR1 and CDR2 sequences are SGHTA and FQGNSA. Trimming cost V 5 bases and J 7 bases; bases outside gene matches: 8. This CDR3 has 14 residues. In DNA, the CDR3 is TGTGCCAGCAGCCCCAGCGGGGAGTGGAATGAGCAGTTCTTC. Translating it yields CASSPSGEWNEQFF.

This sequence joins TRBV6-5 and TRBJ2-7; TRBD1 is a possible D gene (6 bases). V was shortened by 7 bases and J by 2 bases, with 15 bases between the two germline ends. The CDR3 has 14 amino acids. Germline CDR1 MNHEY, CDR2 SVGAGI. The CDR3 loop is CASINDRPPYEQYF. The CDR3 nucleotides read TGTGCCAGCATTAATGACAGGCCTCCCTACGAGCAGTACTTC.

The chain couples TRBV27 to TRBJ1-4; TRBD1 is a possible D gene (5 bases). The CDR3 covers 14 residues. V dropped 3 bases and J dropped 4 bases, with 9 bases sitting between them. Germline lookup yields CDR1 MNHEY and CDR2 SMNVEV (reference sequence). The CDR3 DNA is TGTGCCAGCAGTTTCTCCAGGGTTAATGAAAAACTGTTTTTT. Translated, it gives CASSFSRVNEKLFF.

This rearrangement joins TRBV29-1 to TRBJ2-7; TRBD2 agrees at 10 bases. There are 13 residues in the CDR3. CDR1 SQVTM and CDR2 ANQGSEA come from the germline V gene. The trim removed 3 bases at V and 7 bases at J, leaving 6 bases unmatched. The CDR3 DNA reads TGCAGCGTTGACCCTAGCGGGGGAATGGAGCAGTACTTC. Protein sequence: CSVDPSGGMEQYF.

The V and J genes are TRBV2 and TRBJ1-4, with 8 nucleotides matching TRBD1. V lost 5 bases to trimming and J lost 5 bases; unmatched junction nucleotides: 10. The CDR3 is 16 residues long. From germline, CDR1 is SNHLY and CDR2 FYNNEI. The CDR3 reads CASSFTGRQGNEKLFF. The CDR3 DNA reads TGTGCCAGCAGTTTTACCGGGAGACAGGGGAATGAAAAACTGTTTTTT.

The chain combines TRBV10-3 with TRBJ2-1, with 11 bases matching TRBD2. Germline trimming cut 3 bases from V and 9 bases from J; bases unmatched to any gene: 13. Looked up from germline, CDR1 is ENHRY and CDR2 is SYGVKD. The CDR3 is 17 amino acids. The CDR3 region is CAISDSIAGGPPIEQFF. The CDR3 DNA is TGTGCCATCAGTGACTCGATAGCGGGGGGGCCGCCAATTGAGCAGTTCTTC.

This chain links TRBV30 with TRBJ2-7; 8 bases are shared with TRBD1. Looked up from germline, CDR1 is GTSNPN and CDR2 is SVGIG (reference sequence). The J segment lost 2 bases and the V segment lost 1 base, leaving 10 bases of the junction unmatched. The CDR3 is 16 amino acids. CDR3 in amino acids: CAWSGYGQGTPYEQYF. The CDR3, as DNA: TGTGCCTGGAGTGGATATGGACAGGGCACCCCCTACGAGCAGTACTTC. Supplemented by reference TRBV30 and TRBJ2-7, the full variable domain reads SQTIHQWPATLVQPVGSPLSLECTVEGTSNPNLYWYRQAAGRGLQLLFYSVGIGQISSEVPQNLSASRPQDRQFILSSKKLLLSDSGFYLCAWSGYGQGTPYEQYFGPGTRLTVT.

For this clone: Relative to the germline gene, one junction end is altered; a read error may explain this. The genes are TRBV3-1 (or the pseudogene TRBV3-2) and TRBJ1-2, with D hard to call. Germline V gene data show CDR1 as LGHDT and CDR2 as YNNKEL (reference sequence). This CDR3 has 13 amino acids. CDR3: CASSQGANYGYTF. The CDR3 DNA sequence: TGTGCCAGCAGTCAAGGAGCTAACTATGGCTACACCTTC.

The CDR3 reads CASSLDAHYGTVNQPQHF. The CDR3 DNA sequence: TGTGCCAGCAGCTTAGACGCCCATTACGGGACAGTAAATCAGCCCCAGCATTTT. The rearrangement uses TRBV7-6 and TRBJ1-5; 7 bases map to TRBD1. Trimming removed 1 base from V and 4 bases from J; junction bases left unmatched: 13. In germline, CDR1 is SGHVS, CDR2 FNYEAQ. This CDR3 is 18 amino acids long.

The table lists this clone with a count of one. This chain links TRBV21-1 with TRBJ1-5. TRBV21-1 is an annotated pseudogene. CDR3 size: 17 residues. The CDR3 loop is CASSKREGQGAGQPQHF. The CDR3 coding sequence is TGTGCCAGCAGCAAAAGGGAGGGGCAGGGCGCCGGTCAGCCCCAGCATTTT.

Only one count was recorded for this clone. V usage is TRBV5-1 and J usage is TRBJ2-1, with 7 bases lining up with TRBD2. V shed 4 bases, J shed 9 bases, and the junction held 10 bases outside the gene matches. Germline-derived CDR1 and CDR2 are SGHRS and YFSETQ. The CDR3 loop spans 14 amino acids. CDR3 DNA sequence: TGCGCCAGCAGCGTAGTGCGCGGGGGAACTGAGCAGTTCTTC. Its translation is CASSVVRGGTEQFF.